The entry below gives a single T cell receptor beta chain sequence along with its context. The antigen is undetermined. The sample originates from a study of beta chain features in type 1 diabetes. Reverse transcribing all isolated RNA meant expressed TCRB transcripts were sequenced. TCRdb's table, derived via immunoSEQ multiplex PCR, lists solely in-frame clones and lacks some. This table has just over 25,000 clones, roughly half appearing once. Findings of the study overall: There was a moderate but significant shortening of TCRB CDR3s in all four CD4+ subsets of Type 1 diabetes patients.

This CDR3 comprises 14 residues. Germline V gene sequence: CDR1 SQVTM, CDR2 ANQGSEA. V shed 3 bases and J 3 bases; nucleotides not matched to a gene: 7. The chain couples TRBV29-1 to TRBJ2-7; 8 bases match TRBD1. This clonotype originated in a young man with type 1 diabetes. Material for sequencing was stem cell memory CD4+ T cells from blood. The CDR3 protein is CSVDPGTGFYEQYF. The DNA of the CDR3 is TGCAGCGTTGACCCTGGGACAGGCTTCTACGAGCAGTACTTC.